A selection of T cell receptor beta chains follows, all from one sample in a study of identical twins. Via MiXCR, TCRdb re-called the 5' RACE reads, giving one row per CDR3 protein. This table has a few hundred thousand distinct CDR3 sequences, under 9% appearing once. This sample was shared with a second study, whose subject was yellow fever vaccine responses in identical twins.

Sequenced sample: memory (CD45RO+) T cells sorted from blood. Receptors originate from a woman between 18 and 29 years old in good health. CDR3s include the opening cysteine and the closing phenylalanine or tryptophan. A D gene is named only where the DNA matches it firmly. Clone size is not always given. Where it is, it says once, few, many or a class for expanded clones.

14,few,TRBD1,TRBV20-1,TRBJ2-2,TGCAGTGCTCGACAGGGGCGAGGCACCGGGGAGCTGTTTTTT,CSARQGRGTGELFF
17,few,TRBD2,TRBV13,TRBJ2-1,TGTGCCAGCAGCCCCATGAGGGGCGGGAGGCCGTACAATGAGCAGTTCTTC,CASSPMRGGRPYNEQFF
19,.,.,TRBV3-1,TRBJ2-2,TGTGCCGGCAGCCAAGAAAGGGCCGGGTGGGCTGATAACACCGGGGAGCTGTTTTTT,CAGSQERAGWADNTGELFF
15,.,TRBD2,TRBV18,TRBJ2-1,TGTGCCAGCTCACCTAGGCAGGATGCTAGCGGTTGGCAGTTCTTC,CASSPRQDASGWQFF
13,many,.,TRBV6-1,TRBJ1-1,TGTGCCATCAGGAGGACAGATTCCACTGAAGCTTTCTTT,CAIRRTDSTEAFF
16,many,TRBD1,TRBV12-3/TRBV12-4,TRBJ2-5,TGTGCCAGCAGTTACTCCGGGACAGCCCTTCGAGAGACCCAGTACTTC,CASSYSGTALRETQYF
13,.,.,TRBV19,TRBJ2-2,TGTGCCAGTCGTCCTACAAGCGCCGGGGAGCTGTTTTTT,CASRPTSAGELFF
17,.,TRBD2,TRBV25-1,TRBJ2-4,TGTGCCAGCAGTGCGATAGGGCTAGCGGAGAACAAAAACATTCAGTACTTC,CASSAIGLAENKNIQYF
16,.,.,TRBV3-1,TRBJ1-2,TGTGCCAGCAGCCAAGAAAGGCTGAAAGATAGCTATGGCTACACCTTC,CASSQERLKDSYGYTF
15,.,.,TRBV27,TRBJ1-2,TGTGCCAGCAGTTTACTGGGACAAACGATGAGTGGCTACACCTTC,CASSLLGQTMSGYTF
15,few,.,TRBV7-8,TRBJ1-2,TGTGCCAGCAGCTTATGGCAGGATTGGAACTATGGCTACACCTTC,CASSLWQDWNYGYTF
15,many,TRBD1,TRBV20-1,TRBJ2-1,TGCAGTGCTAGAGCCCAGGGGGATTCCTACAATGAGCAGTTCTTC,CSARAQGDSYNEQFF
13,many,TRBD1,TRBV12-3/TRBV12-4,TRBJ1-2,TGTGCCAGCAGGACCCAGACAGGGGCAGGCTACACCTTC,CASRTQTGAGYTF
17,few,TRBD2,TRBV5-4,TRBJ2-1,TGTGCCAGCAGCTTAGGACTAGTTATCGCCGAAAACAATGAGCAGTTCTTC,CASSLGLVIAENNEQFF
16,few,TRBD2,TRBV6-2/TRBV6-3,TRBJ2-3,TGTGCCAGCAGTTACCCGCGGGGGGGCCCTCCCGATACGCAGTATTTT,CASSYPRGGPPDTQYF
15,few,.,TRBV6-1,TRBJ2-7,TGTGCCAGCAGTGTGGCAAGACCAATAAACTACGAGCAGTACTTC,CASSVARPINYEQYF
14,.,TRBD2,TRBV10-1,TRBJ2-1,TGCGCCAGCAGTGAGGCCGGGAGGGCCAATGAGCAGTTCTTC,CASSEAGRANEQFF
20,many,TRBD2,TRBV7-2,TRBJ2-7,TGTGCCAGCAGCTTAGCGGGACTAGCGGGAGGGCGGAAGGAATCCTACGAGCAGTACTTC,CASSLAGLAGGRKESYEQYF
15,many,TRBD2,TRBV7-6,TRBJ2-7,TGTGCCAGCAGCTCAGCGGGAGGTCTCTCCTACGAGCAGTACTTC,CASSSAGGLSYEQYF
12,many,.,TRBV20-1,TRBJ1-4,TGCAGTGCTCGGGGGCCTAATGAAAAACTGTTTTTT,CSARGPNEKLFF
15,.,TRBD1,TRBV6-1,TRBJ2-2,TGTGCCAGCAGTCGGGGACAGGGGGCAGGCGGGGAGCTGTTTTTT,CASSRGQGAGGELFF
14,few,TRBD1,TRBV6-1,TRBJ1-1,TGTGCCAGCAGGACAGGGGGTCGGAACACTGAAGCTTTCTTT,CASRTGGRNTEAFF
15,.,.,TRBV6-4,TRBJ2-7,TGTGCCAGCAGGAAGGGGGGGAGGGTCCCCTACGAGCAGTACTTC,CASRKGGRVPYEQYF
17,many,TRBD1,TRBV5-1,TRBJ2-1,TGCGCCAGCAGCAAAGGGACAGGGAGCATCTCCTACAATGAGCAGTTCTTC,CASSKGTGSISYNEQFF
15,.,.,TRBV15,TRBJ2-5,TGTGCCACCAGCAGAGGGACCGGGTCCTTGGGTCCCCAGTACTTC,CATSRGTGSLGPQYF
14,few,.,TRBV28,TRBJ1-5,TGTGCCAGCAGTTTAAGGCCGGGGCTTGGGCCCCAGCATTTT,CASSLRPGLGPQHF
16,many,TRBD1,TRBV29-1,TRBJ2-1,TGCAGCGTTGTGGACAGGGGTGGCCTTTACTACAATGAGCAGTTCTTC,CSVVDRGGLYYNEQFF
14,few,.,TRBV20-1,TRBJ2-5,TGCAGTGCCATCCGGGCCCGACGGGAAGAGACCCAGTACTTC,CSAIRARREETQYF
13,.,.,TRBV2,TRBJ1-5,TGTGCCAGCAGTCAACAGGGTTTTCAGCCCCAGCATTTT,CASSQQGFQPQHF
15,many,TRBD2,TRBV28,TRBJ2-1,TGTGCCAGCAGTTTAGCGGGGGGGCAATACAATGAGCAGTTCTTC,CASSLAGGQYNEQFF
11,.,.,TRBV2,TRBJ2-5,TGTGCCAGCAGTGAAGGGCCGACCCAGTACTTC,CASSEGPTQYF